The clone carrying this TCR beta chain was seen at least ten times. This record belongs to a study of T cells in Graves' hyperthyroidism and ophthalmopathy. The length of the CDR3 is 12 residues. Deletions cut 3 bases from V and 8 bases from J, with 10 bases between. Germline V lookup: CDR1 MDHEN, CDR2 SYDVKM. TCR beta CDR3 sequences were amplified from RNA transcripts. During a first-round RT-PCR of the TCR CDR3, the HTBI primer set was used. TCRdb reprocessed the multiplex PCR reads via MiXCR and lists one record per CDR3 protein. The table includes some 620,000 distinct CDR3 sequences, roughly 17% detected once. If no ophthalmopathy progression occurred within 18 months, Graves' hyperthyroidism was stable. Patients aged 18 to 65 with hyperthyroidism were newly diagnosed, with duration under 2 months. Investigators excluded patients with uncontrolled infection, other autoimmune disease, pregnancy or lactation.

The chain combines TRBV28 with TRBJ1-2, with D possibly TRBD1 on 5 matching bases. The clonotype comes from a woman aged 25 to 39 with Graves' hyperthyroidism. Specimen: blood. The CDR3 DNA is TGTGCCAGCAGTTTGGTGGGGGAGGGCTACACCTTC. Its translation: CASSLVGEGYTF.